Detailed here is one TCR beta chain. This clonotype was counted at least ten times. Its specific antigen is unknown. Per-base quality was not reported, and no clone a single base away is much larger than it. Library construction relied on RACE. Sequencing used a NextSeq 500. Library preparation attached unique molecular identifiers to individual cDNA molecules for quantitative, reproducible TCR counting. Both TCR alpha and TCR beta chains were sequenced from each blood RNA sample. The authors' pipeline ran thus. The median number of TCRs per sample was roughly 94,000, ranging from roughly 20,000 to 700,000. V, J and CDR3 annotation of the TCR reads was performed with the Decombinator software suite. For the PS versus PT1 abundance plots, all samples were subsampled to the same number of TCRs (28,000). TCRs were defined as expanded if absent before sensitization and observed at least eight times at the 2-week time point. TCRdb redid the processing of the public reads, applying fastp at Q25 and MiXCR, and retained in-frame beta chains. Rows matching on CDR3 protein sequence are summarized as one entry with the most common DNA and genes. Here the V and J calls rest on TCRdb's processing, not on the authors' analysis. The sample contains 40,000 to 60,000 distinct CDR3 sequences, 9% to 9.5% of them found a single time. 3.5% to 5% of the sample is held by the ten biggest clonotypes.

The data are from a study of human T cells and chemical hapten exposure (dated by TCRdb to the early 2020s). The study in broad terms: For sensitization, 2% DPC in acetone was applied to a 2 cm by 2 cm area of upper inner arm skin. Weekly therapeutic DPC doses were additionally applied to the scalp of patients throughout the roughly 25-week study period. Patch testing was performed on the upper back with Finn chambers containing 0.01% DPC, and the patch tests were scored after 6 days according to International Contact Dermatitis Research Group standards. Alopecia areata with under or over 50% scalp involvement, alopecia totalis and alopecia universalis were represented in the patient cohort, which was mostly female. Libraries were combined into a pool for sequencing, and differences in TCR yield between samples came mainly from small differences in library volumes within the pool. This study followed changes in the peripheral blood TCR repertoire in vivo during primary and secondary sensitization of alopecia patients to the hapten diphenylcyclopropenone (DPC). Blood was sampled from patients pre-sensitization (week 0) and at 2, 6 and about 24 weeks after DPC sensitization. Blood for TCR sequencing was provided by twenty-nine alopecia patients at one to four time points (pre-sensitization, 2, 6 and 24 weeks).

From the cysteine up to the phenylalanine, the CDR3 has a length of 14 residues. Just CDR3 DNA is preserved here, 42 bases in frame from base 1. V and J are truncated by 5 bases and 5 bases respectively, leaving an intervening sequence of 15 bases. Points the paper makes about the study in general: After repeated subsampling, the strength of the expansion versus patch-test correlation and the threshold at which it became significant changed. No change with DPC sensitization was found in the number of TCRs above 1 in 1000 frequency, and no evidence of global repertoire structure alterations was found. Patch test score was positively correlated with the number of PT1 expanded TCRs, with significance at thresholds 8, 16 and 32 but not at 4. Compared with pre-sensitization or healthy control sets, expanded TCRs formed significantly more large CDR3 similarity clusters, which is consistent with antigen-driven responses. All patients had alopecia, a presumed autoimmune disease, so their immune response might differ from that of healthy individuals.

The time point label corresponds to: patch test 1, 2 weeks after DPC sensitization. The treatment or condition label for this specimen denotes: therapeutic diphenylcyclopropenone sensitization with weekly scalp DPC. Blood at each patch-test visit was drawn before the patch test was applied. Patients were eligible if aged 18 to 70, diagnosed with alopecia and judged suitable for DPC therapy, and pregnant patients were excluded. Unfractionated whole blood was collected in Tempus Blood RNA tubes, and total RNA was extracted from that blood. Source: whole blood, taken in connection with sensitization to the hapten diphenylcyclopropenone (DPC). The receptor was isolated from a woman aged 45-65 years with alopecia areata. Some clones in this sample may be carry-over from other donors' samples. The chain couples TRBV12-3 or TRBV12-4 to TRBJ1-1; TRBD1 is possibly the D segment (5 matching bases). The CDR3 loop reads CASSLGARGTEAFF. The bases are TGTGCCAGCAGTCTTGGGGCGCGGGGGACTGAAGCTTTCTTT.